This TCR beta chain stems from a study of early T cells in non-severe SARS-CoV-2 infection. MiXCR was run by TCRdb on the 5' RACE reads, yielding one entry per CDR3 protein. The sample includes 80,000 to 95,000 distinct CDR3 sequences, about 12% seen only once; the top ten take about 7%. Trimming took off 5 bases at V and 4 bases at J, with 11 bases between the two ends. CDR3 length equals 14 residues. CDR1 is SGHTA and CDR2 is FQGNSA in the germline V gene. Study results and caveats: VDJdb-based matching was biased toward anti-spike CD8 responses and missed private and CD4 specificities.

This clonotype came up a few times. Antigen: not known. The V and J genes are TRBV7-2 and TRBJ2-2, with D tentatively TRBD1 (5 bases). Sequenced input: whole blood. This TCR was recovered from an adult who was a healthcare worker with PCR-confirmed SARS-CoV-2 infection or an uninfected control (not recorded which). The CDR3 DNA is TGTGCCAGCAGCCTCAGGGCCTCCACCGGGGAGCTGTTTTTT. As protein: CASSLRASTGELFF.